This T cell receptor (beta chain) originates from a study of T cells in Graves' hyperthyroidism and ophthalmopathy. Findings and limits, study-wide: Median prediction lead before ophthalmopathy onset was 6.5 months with the model.

Authors of the study amplified TCR beta CDR3 regions from RNA transcripts. TCR CDR3 underwent first-round RT-PCR with the HTBI primer set. One entry per CDR3 protein results from TCRdb running MiXCR on the multiplex PCR reads. The repertoire holds some 300,000 distinct CDR3 sequences, 16% seen once, with approximately 31% in the top ten. CDR1 and CDR2 from the germline V gene are GTSNPN and SVGIG (reference sequence). Trimming removed 3 bases at V and 6 bases at J, with 11 bases between. CDR3 size: 12 residues. In its sample, this clonotype was seen many times. Its antigen is still unknown. The chain joins TRBV30 to TRBJ1-1; TRBD1 might be the D (6 bases). The origin of this receptor is a man under 40 with Graves' hyperthyroidism. Sequenced material: blood. The CDR3 DNA sequence: TGTGCCTGGAGCCCAGGGACATCTGAAGCTTTCTTT. Encoded protein: CAWSPGTSEAFF.